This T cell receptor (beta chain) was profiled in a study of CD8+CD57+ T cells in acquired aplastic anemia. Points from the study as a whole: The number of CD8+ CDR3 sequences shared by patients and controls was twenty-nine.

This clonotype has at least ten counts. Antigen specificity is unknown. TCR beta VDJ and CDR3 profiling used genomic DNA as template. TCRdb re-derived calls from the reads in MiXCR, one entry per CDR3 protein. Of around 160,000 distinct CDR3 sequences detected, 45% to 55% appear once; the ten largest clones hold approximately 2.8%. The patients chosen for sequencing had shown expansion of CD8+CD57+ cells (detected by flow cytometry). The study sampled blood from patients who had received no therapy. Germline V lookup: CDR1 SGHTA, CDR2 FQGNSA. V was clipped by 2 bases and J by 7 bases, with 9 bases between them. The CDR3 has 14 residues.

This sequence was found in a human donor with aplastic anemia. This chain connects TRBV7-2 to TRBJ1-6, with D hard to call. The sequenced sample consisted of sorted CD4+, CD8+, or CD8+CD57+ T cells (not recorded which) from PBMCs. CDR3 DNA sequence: TGTGCCAGCAGCTTAAAATGGGCCAATTCACCCCTCCACTTT. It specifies CASSLKWANSPLHF.